This TCR beta chain was identified in a study of cytomegalovirus exposure and HLA in healthy donors. The study ran its PCR with 60 Vbeta and 13 Jbeta primers. In the original processing: In a later analysis, the count reached about 80 million unique TCR beta chains, with 9 million to 11 million shared. Sequenced by immunoSEQ multiplex PCR; TCRdb stores in-frame clones only, minus some. V and J calls and clone size follow that table, whereas D and trimming were derived from the DNA. Recorded here are about 32,000 clones; the top ten clones represent 4.8%. This CDR3 is built from 12 residues. CDR1 and CDR2 from the germline V gene are MDHEN and SYDVKM. V lost 5 bases and J lost 7, with 11 bases in between.

The chain joins TRBV28 to TRBJ1-1; D uncertain. The receptor comes from a female donor in good health and CMV-seronegative. Sequencing was performed on PBMCs. CDR3: CASSRLGDEAFF. Written as DNA, the CDR3 is TGTGCCAGCAGTCGTCTGGGAGATGAAGCTTTCTTT.